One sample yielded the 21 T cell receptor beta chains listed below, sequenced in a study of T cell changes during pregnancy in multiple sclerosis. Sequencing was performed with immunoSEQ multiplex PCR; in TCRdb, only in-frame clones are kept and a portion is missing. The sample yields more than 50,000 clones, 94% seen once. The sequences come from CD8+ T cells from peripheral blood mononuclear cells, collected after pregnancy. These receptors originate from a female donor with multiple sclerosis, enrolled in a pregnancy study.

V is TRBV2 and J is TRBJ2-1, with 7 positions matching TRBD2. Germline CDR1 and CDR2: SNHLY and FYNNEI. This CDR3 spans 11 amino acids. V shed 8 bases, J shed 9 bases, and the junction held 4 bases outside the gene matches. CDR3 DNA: TGTGCCAGCCAGGGAGGGCGTGAGCAGTTCTTC. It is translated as CASQGGREQFF. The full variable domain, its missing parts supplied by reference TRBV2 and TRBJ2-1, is EPEVTQTPSHQVTQMGQEVILRCVPISNHLYFYWYRQILGQKVEFLVSFYNNEISEKSEIFDDQFSVERPDGSNFTLKIRSTKLEDSAMYFCASQGGREQFFGPGTRLTVL.

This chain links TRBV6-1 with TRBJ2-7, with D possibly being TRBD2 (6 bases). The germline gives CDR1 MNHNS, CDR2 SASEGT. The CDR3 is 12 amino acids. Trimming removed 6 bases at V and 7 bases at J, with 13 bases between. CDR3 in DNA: TGTGCCAGCAGGGAGGGCTACGGGGAGCAGTACTTC. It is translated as CASREGYGEQYF.

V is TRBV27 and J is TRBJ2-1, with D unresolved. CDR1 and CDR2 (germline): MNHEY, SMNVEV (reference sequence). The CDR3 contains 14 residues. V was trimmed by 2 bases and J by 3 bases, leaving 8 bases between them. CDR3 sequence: CASSLATDYNEQFF. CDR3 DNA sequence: TGTGCCAGCAGTTTAGCAACAGACTACAATGAGCAGTTCTTC.

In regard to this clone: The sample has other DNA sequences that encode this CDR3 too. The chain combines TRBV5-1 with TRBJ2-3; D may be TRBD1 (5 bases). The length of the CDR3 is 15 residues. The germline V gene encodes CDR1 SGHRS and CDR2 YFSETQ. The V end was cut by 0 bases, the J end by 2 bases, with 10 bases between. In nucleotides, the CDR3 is TGCGCCAGCAGCTTGGAAGGGGCAGTCACAGATACGCAGTATTTT. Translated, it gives CASSLEGAVTDTQYF.

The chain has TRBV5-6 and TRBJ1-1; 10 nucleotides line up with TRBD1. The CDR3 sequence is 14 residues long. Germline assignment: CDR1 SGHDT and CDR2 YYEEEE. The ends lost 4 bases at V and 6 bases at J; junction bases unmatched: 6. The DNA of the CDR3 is TGTGCCAGCAGCGGGAGCGGGACAGGGGCTGAAGCTTTCTTT. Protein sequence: CASSGSGTGAEAFF.

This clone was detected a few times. The CDR3 region is CASSQVGQGPNYGYTF. CDR3 in DNA: TGCGCCAGCAGCCAAGTGGGACAGGGGCCTAACTATGGCTACACCTTC. The V gene is TRBV4-1, the J gene TRBJ1-2; 10 bases map to TRBD1. The CDR3 sequence is 16 residues long. After removal of 1 base from V and 0 bases from J, the junction contained 2 bases not matched to a gene. CDR1 is MGHRA, CDR2 YSYEKL, per germline.

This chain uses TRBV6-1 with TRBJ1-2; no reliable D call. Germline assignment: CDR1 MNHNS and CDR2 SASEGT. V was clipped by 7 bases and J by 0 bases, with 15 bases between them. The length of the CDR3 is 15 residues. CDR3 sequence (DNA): TGTGCCAGCACCCCCTTCCTTGGAGCTAACTATGGCTACACCTTC. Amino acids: CASTPFLGANYGYTF.

CDR3 loop: CSVLGLPSYEQYF. The CDR3 nucleotides are TGCAGCGTTTTAGGACTCCCGTCCTACGAGCAGTACTTC. The rearrangement uses TRBV29-1 and TRBJ2-7; tentative D call: TRBD2 (5 bases). The CDR3 contains 13 residues. The V end was cut by 5 bases, the J end by 1 base, with 12 bases between. The germline gives CDR1 SQVTM, CDR2 ANQGSEA.

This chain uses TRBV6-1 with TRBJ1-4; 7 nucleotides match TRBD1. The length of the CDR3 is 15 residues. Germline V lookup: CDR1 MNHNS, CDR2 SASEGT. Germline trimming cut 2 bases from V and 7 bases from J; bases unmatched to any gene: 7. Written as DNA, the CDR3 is TGTGCCAGCAGTGAATGGGACAGCGAGGGTGAAAAACTGTTTTTT. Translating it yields CASSEWDSEGEKLFF.

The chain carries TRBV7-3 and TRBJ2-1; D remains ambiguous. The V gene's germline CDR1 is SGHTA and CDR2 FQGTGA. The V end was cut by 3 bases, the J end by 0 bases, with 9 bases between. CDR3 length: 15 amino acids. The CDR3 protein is CASSLAPSSYNEQFF. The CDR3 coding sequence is TGTGCCAGCAGCTTGGCCCCCAGCTCCTACAATGAGCAGTTCTTC.

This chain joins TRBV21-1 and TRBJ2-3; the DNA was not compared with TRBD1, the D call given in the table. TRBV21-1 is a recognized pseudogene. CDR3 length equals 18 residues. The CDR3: CASSKACPGQRQTDTQYF. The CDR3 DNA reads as TGTGCCAGCAGCAAAGCGTGTCCGGGACAGAGACAAACAGATACGCAGTATTTT.

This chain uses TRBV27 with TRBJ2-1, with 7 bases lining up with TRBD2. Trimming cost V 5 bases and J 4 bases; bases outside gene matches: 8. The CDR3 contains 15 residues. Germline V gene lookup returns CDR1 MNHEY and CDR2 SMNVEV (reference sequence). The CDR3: CASSLTSEFYNEQFF. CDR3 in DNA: TGTGCCAGCAGTCTTACTAGCGAATTTTACAATGAGCAGTTCTTC.

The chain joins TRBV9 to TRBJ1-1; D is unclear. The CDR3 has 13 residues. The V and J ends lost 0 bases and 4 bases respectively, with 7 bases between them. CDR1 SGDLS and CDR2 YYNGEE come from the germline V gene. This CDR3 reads CASSVDSGTEAFF. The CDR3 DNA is TGTGCCAGCAGCGTAGATTCGGGCACTGAAGCTTTCTTT.

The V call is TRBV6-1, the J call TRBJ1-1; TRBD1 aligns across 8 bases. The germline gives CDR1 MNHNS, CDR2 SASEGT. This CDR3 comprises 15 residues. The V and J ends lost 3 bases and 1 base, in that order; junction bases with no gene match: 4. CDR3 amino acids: CASSDPGTGNTEAFF. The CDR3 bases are TGTGCCAGCAGTGACCCCGGGACAGGGAACACTGAAGCTTTCTTT.

The CDR3 here is CASSRTQGGGYEQYF. The DNA for the CDR3 is TGCGCCAGCAGCCGAACTCAGGGAGGTGGCTACGAGCAGTACTTC. The chain recombines TRBV4-1 with TRBJ2-7; D possibly corresponds to TRBD2 (6 bases). This CDR3 has 15 residues. V lost 4 bases and J 3 bases, leaving 16 bases between the germline ends. Germline loops: CDR1 MGHRA, CDR2 YSYEKL.

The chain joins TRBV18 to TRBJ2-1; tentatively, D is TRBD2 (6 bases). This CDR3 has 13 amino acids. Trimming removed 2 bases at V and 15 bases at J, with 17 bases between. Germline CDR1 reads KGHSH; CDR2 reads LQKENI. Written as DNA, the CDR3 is TGTGCCAGCTCACCAGCGTCGGGAGCGTACTGGTTCTTC. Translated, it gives CASSPASGAYWFF.

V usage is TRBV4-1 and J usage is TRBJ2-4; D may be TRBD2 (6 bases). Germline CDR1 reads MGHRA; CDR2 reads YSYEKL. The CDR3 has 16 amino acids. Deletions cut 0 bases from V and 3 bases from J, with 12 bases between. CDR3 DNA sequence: TGCGCCAGCAGCCAAGAACGGCAGGGACTCAAAAACATTCAGTACTTC. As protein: CASSQERQGLKNIQYF.

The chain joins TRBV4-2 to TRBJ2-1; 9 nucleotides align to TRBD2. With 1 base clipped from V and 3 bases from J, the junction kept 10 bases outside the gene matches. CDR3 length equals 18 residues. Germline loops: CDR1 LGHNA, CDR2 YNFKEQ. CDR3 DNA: TGTGCCAGCAGCCAAGGATTTTGGCGGGAGGGGGGCTACAATGAGCAGTTCTTC. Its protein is CASSQGFWREGGYNEQFF.

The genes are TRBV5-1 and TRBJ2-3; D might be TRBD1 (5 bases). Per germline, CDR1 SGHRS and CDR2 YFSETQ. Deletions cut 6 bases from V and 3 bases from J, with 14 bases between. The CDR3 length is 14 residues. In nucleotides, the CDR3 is TGCGCCAGCACACAGGACGCAGGGACAGATACGCAGTATTTT. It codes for CASTQDAGTDTQYF.

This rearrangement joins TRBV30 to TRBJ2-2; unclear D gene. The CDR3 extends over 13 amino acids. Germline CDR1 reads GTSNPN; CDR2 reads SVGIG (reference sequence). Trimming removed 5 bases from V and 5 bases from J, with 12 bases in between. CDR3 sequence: CAWAQDWTGELFF. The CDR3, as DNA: TGTGCCTGGGCCCAGGATTGGACCGGGGAGCTGTTTTTT.

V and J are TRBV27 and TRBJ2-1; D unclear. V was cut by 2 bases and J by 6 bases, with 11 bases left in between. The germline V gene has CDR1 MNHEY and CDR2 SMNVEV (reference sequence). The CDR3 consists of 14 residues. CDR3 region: CASSLRGRGNEQFF. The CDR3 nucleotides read TGTGCCAGCAGTTTAAGAGGTAGAGGCAATGAGCAGTTCTTC.